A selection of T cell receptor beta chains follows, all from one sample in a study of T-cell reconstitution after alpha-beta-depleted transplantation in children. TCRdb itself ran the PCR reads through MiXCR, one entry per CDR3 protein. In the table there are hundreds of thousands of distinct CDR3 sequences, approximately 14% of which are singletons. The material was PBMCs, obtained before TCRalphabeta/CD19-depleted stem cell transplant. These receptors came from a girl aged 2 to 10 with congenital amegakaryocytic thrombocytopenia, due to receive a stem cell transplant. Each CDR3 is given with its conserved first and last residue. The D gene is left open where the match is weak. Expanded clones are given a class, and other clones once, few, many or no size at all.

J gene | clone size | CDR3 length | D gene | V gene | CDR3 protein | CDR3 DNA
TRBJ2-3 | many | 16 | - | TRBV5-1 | CASSFGRRDATDTQYF | TGCGCCAGCAGCTTTGGTAGGAGGGACGCCACAGATACGCAGTATTTT
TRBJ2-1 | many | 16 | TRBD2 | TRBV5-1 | CASSLGGSGVLNEQFF | TGCGCCAGCAGCTTGGGGGGTAGCGGGGTCCTTAATGAGCAGTTCTTC
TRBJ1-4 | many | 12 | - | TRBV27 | CASSLIYEKLFF | TGTGCCAGCAGTTTGATTTATGAAAAACTGTTTTTT
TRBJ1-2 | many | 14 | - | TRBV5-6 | CASSLETGVNGYTF | TGTGCCAGCAGCTTGGAAACGGGCGTCAATGGCTACACCTTC
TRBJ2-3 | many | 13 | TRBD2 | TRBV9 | CASRAGGTDTQYF | TGTGCCAGCAGGGCGGGAGGAACAGATACGCAGTATTTT
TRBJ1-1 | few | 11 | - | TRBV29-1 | CSVDDPIEAFF | TGCAGCGTTGATGACCCCATTGAAGCTTTCTTT
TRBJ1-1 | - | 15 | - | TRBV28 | CASSLWQGMNTEAFF | TGTGCCAGCAGTTTATGGCAGGGAATGAACACTGAAGCTTTCTTT
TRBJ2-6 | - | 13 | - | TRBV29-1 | CSVDPGKGNVLTF | TGCAGCGTTGACCCAGGGAAGGGGAACGTCCTGACTTTC
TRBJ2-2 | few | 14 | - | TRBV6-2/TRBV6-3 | CASSYRSSLPELFF | TGTGCCAGCAGTTACCGGTCTAGCCTACCGGAGCTGTTTTTT
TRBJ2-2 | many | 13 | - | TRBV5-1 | CASSRLDTGELFF | TGCGCCAGCAGTCGGTTGGACACCGGGGAGCTGTTTTTT
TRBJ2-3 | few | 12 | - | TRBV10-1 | CASSRMADTQYF | TGCGCCAGCAGTCGCATGGCAGATACGCAGTATTTT
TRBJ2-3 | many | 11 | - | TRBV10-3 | CAISPGSAQYF | TGTGCCATCAGCCCCGGGTCTGCGCAGTATTTT
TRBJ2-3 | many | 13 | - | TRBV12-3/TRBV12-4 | CASRRLETDTQYF | TGTGCCAGCAGAAGACTCGAGACAGATACGCAGTATTTT
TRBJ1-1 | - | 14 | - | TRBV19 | CASTPMQKNTEAFF | TGTGCCAGTACCCCTATGCAAAAGAACACTGAAGCTTTCTTT
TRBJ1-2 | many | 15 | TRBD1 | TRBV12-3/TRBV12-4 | CASSSWTGGNNGYTF | TGTGCCAGCAGTTCTTGGACAGGGGGGAACAATGGCTACACCTTC
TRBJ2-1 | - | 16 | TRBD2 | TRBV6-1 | CASSALGTSGSAEQFF | TGTGCCAGCAGTGCCCTCGGGACTAGCGGGAGTGCTGAGCAGTTCTTC
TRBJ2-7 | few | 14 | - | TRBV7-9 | CASSLGGFAYEQYF | TGTGCCAGCAGCTTAGGCGGATTTGCCTACGAGCAGTACTTC
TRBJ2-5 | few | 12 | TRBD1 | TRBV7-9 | CASSGTAASQYF | TGTGCCAGCAGCGGGACAGCGGCGTCCCAGTACTTC
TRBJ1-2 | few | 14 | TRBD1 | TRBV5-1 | CASSLPGQGFGYTF | TGCGCCAGCAGCTTACCGGGACAGGGGTTTGGCTACACCTTC
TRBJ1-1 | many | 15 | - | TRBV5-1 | CASTALGGGNTEAFF | TGCGCCAGCACCGCCTTGGGCGGGGGGAACACTGAAGCTTTCTTT
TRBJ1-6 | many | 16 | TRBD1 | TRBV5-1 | CARPWRRQGINSPLHF | TGCGCCAGGCCGTGGCGTCGACAGGGGATTAATTCACCCCTCCACTTT
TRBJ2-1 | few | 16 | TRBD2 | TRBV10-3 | CAISESFGRNNNEQFF | TGTGCCATCAGTGAGTCGTTCGGGAGGAATAACAATGAGCAGTTCTTC
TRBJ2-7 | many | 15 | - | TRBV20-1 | CSAITETASSYEQYF | TGCAGTGCCATAACGGAGACAGCAAGCTCCTACGAGCAGTACTTC
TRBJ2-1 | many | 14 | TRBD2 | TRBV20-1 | CSAATSGGYNEQFF | TGCAGTGCTGCGACTAGCGGGGGATACAATGAGCAGTTCTTC
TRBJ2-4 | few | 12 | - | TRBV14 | CASSGAGNIQYF | TGTGCCAGCAGCGGGGCAGGGAACATTCAGTACTTC
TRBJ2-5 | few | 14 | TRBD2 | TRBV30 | CAYSGLAMKETQYF | TGTGCCTATTCGGGACTAGCGATGAAAGAGACCCAGTACTTC
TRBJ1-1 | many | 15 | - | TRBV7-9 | CASSLGFRGNTEAFF | TGTGCCAGCAGCTTAGGCTTCCGGGGGAACACTGAAGCTTTCTTT
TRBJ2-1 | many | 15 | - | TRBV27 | CATVKTGEGYNEQFF | TGTGCCACCGTAAAAACAGGGGAGGGCTACAATGAGCAGTTCTTC
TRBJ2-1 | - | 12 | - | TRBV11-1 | CATAGRGGEQFF | TGTGCCACCGCGGGGCGGGGAGGTGAGCAGTTCTTC